The 13 T cell receptor beta chains given below trace back to one sample, sequenced in a study of blood T cell repertoires in COVID-19. Profiled with immunoSEQ multiplex PCR; TCRdb holds only in-frame clones, not every one. This sample has approximately 120,000 clones, with roughly 75% found just once. The sample consisted of peripheral blood. The receptors come from a human donor in a cohort sampled during active or convalescent COVID-19.

This clone was recorded a few times. The V call is TRBV5-1, the J call TRBJ1-3; no clear D gene. The germline gives CDR1 SGHRS, CDR2 YFSETQ. CDR3 size: 14 residues. V gave up 4 bases and J gave up 2 bases, with 10 bases separating them. The CDR3: CASSLELTGNTIYF. The CDR3 nucleotides read TGCGCCAGCAGCCTCGAGCTGACTGGAAACACCATATATTTT.

This clone showed up just once. This sequence joins TRBV27 and TRBJ1-1; tentative D call: TRBD1 (5 bases). Germline V gives CDR1 MNHEY, CDR2 SMNVEV (reference sequence). The CDR3 is 13 residues long. The V end lost 8 bases, the J end lost 2 bases, and 12 bases lay between the germline ends. The CDR3 sequence: CASWGGENTEAFF. CDR3 in DNA: TGTGCCAGCTGGGGGGGAGAAAACACTGAAGCTTTCTTT.

This chain connects TRBV24-1 to TRBJ2-7; the match to TRBD1 covers 9 bases. J was trimmed by 0 bases and V by 10 bases; bases with no gene match: 30. The CDR3 runs to 22 residues. The germline gives CDR1 KGHDR, CDR2 SFDVKD. CDR3 nucleotides: TGTGCCACAAACGATATGACAGGGGGAATTGGATTTTTCAAGCCCAACTCCTACGAGCAGTACTTC. Translating gives CATNDMTGGIGFFKPNSYEQYF.

The V call is TRBV24-1, the J call TRBJ2-1; TRBD1 aligns across 7 bases. After removal of 4 bases from V and 4 bases from J, the junction contained 12 bases not matched to a gene. Germline V CDR1 and CDR2: KGHDR, SFDVKD. This CDR3 contains 17 residues. The CDR3: CATSDSLRDRTYNEQFF. DNA for the CDR3: TGTGCCACCAGTGACTCCCTCCGGGACAGAACTTACAATGAGCAGTTCTTC.

The rearrangement joins TRBV4-2 to TRBJ2-7; 9 bases are shared with TRBD1. Trimming at V came to 2 bases and at J to 0 bases, leaving 11 bases not matched to a gene. The CDR3 is 18 residues long. Germline loops: CDR1 LGHNA, CDR2 YNFKEQ. The CDR3 nucleotides read TGTGCCAGCAGCCAACCACCGGGACAGGGACGGAGCTCCTACGAGCAGTACTTC. Amino acid sequence: CASSQPPGQGRSSYEQYF.

The chain has TRBV9 and TRBJ2-5; 15 nucleotides line up with TRBD2. The CDR3 has 17 amino acids. The germline gives CDR1 SGDLS, CDR2 YYNGEE. With 0 bases clipped from V and 3 bases from J, the junction kept 3 bases outside the gene matches. This chain's CDR3 is CASSVGTSGRGKETQYF. The CDR3 nucleotides read TGTGCCAGCAGCGTAGGGACTAGCGGGAGGGGGAAAGAGACCCAGTACTTC.

Here the CDR3 DNA reads TGTGCCAGCAGCTCACATTCCTACGAGCAGTACTTC. Amino acids: CASSSHSYEQYF. J is TRBJ2-7 and V is TRBV7-2; D ambiguous. The CDR3 spans 12 residues. Trimming left V 4 bases short and J 1 base short, with 5 bases between. Germline-derived CDR1 and CDR2 are SGHTA and FQGNSA.

CDR3 sequence (DNA): TGTGCCAGCACCCCGACAGGGGGGCGAGATACGCAGTATTTT. Its translation is CASTPTGGRDTQYF. The chain combines TRBV2 with TRBJ2-3, with 9 bases fitting TRBD1. Looked up from germline, CDR1 is SNHLY and CDR2 is FYNNEI. This CDR3 contains 14 residues. With 7 bases clipped from V and 5 bases from J, the junction kept 7 bases outside the gene matches.

For the CDR3, the DNA is TGTGCCAGCAGTGAACCCGAGACAGGGGTGGCAGATACGCAGTATTTT. It specifies CASSEPETGVADTQYF. This chain uses TRBV6-1 with TRBJ2-3, with 8 bases that match TRBD1. The CDR3 consists of 16 residues. J gave up 4 bases and V 2 bases, and 8 bases lay outside the gene matches. The germline V gene has CDR1 MNHNS and CDR2 SASEGT.

The chain combines TRBV7-9 with TRBJ2-5; a weak D match, TRBD2 (6 bases). V shed 1 base and J shed 5 bases, with 8 bases lying between them. The length of the CDR3 is 13 residues. Germline CDR1 reads SEHNR; CDR2 reads FQNEAQ (reference sequence). The CDR3 is CASSLGLAETQYF. The CDR3 nucleotides read TGTGCCAGCAGCTTAGGTCTAGCGGAGACCCAGTACTTC.

The chain recombines TRBV6-5 with TRBJ1-5; TRBD1 matches at 9 bases. The V gene's germline CDR1 is MNHEY and CDR2 SVGAGI. V trimming: 6 bases; J trimming: 1 base; junction bases outside the gene matches: 1. The CDR3 loop spans 14 amino acids. CDR3 in DNA: TGTGCCAGCAGAGGACAGGGGAGCAATCAGCCCCAGCATTTT. Its protein product is CASRGQGSNQPQHF.

This sequence joins TRBV24-1 and TRBJ1-2, with 8 positions matching TRBD1. With 2 bases clipped from V and 7 bases from J, the junction kept 5 bases outside the gene matches. Germline lookup yields CDR1 KGHDR and CDR2 SFDVKD. The CDR3 is 14 residues long. This CDR3 reads CATSDSSGGRGYTF. As DNA, the CDR3 is TGTGCCACCAGTGATTCTTCAGGGGGCCGTGGCTACACCTTC.

The rearrangement uses TRBV21-1 and TRBJ2-1; the DNA was not compared with TRBD1, the D call given in the table. TRBV21-1 constitutes a pseudogene. The CDR3 totals 17 residues. CDR3 amino acids: CASSPKTGTGENNEQFF. The DNA for the CDR3 is TGTGCCAGCAGCCCGAAAACCGGGACAGGGGAGAACAATGAGCAGTTCTTC.